Listed below are T cell receptor beta chains from one sample, sequenced in a study of OX40 agonist ivuxolimab in advanced cancers. Data came from immunoSEQ multiplex PCR; TCRdb stores just in-frame clones and leaves some out. The sample includes fewer than 35,000 clones, roughly 76% of them seen just once. The material was CD4+ or CD8+ T cells sorted from blood, obtained in a trial of the OX40 agonist ivuxolimab. These receptors were collected from an adult with an advanced solid tumor such as melanoma, head and neck, liver or kidney cancer. Each CDR3 is given with its conserved first and last residue. The D gene is left open where the match is weak. For some rows the clone size is stated as once, few or many, or as a class when expanded; others skip it.

clone_size: .; j_call: TRBJ2-3; v_call: TRBV7-9; d_call: TRBD2; cdr3_nt: TGTGCCAGCAGCTTGAGGACTAGCGGGACCACAGATACGCAGTATTTT; cdr3_aa: CASSLRTSGTTDTQYF
clone_size: few; j_call: TRBJ2-6; v_call: TRBV5-6; d_call: .; cdr3_nt: TGTGCCAGCAGCCCACTAGGGGCCAACGTCCTGACTTTC; cdr3_aa: CASSPLGANVLTF
clone_size: .; j_call: TRBJ2-2; v_call: TRBV30; d_call: TRBD1; cdr3_nt: TGTGCCTGGACCCGGGACAGCCAAGTCGCGAACACCGGGGAGCTGTTTTTT; cdr3_aa: CAWTRDSQVANTGELFF
clone_size: .; j_call: TRBJ2-7; v_call: TRBV11-2; d_call: TRBD2; cdr3_nt: TGTGCCAGCAGCCAGACGGCCTTGGCGGGGGGATACGAGCAGTACTTC; cdr3_aa: CASSQTALAGGYEQYF
clone_size: .; j_call: TRBJ1-2; v_call: TRBV18; d_call: TRBD1; cdr3_nt: TGTGCCAGCTCACGGACAGGGGACGCGGACTATGGCTACACCTTC; cdr3_aa: CASSRTGDADYGYTF
clone_size: .; j_call: TRBJ1-1; v_call: TRBV4-1; d_call: .; cdr3_nt: TGCGCCAGCAGCCAAGGGGTCTTTGAGGGCACTGAAGCTTTCTTT; cdr3_aa: CASSQGVFEGTEAFF
clone_size: .; j_call: TRBJ2-2; v_call: TRBV10-1; d_call: .; cdr3_nt: TGCGCCAGCAGCCCAGGGCCCAGGGGGGAGCTGTTTTTT; cdr3_aa: CASSPGPRGELFF
clone_size: .; j_call: TRBJ2-2; v_call: TRBV6-4; d_call: .; cdr3_nt: TGTGCCAGCAGTGACCAGTCAGGCGGGGAGCTGTTTTTT; cdr3_aa: CASSDQSGGELFF
clone_size: .; j_call: TRBJ2-3; v_call: TRBV5-4; d_call: TRBD2; cdr3_nt: TGTGCCAGCAGCTTGTACCGCGGGGGGGGCACAGATACGCAGTATTTT; cdr3_aa: CASSLYRGGGTDTQYF
clone_size: .; j_call: TRBJ1-1; v_call: TRBV5-4; d_call: .; cdr3_nt: TGTGCCAGCAGCTTGTGGAGGGATGGTACTGAAGCTTTCTTT; cdr3_aa: CASSLWRDGTEAFF
clone_size: .; j_call: TRBJ2-7; v_call: TRBV6-1; d_call: TRBD1; cdr3_nt: TGTGCCAGCAGGAGGGGGCAGGCGAGCTCCTACGAGCAGTACTTC; cdr3_aa: CASRRGQASSYEQYF
clone_size: .; j_call: TRBJ2-7; v_call: TRBV6-6; d_call: .; cdr3_nt: TGTGCCAGCAGTTTTAGCTCCTACGAGCAGTACTTC; cdr3_aa: CASSFSSYEQYF
clone_size: .; j_call: TRBJ2-2; v_call: TRBV7-9; d_call: .; cdr3_nt: TGTGCCAGCAGCTTCTTAGGGGCTTGGAACACCGGGGAGCTGTTTTTT; cdr3_aa: CASSFLGAWNTGELFF
clone_size: .; j_call: TRBJ2-1; v_call: TRBV12-5; d_call: .; cdr3_nt: TGTGCTAGTGGCCCGGGCCAATTTGGGAATGAGCAGTTCTTC; cdr3_aa: CASGPGQFGNEQFF
clone_size: .; j_call: TRBJ1-2; v_call: TRBV11-1; d_call: .; cdr3_nt: TGTGCCAGCAGCAAATCGGACAGAAACTATGGCTACACCTTC; cdr3_aa: CASSKSDRNYGYTF
clone_size: once; j_call: TRBJ1-1; v_call: TRBV7-8; d_call: TRBD1; cdr3_nt: TGTGCCAGCAGCGCTTACAGGGGAGCCAACACTGAAGCTTTCTTT; cdr3_aa: CASSAYRGANTEAFF
clone_size: .; j_call: TRBJ1-1; v_call: TRBV29-1; d_call: TRBD1; cdr3_nt: TGCAGCACCCCCCCACAGGGGGCCGGCACTGAAGCTTTCTTT; cdr3_aa: CSTPPQGAGTEAFF
clone_size: .; j_call: TRBJ1-4; v_call: TRBV30; d_call: TRBD1; cdr3_nt: TGTGCCTGGAGTCGGACAGGGTCGGACGTATTTGAAAAACTGTTTTTT; cdr3_aa: CAWSRTGSDVFEKLFF
clone_size: .; j_call: TRBJ2-3; v_call: TRBV19; d_call: .; cdr3_nt: TGTGCCAGTAGTATAGAGGGACGCACAGATACGCAGTATTTT; cdr3_aa: CASSIEGRTDTQYF
clone_size: once; j_call: TRBJ2-1; v_call: TRBV6-1; d_call: .; cdr3_nt: TGTGCCAGCAGTGAAATGGCACTCATCTCCTACAATGAGCAGTTCTTC; cdr3_aa: CASSEMALISYNEQFF
clone_size: .; j_call: TRBJ1-2; v_call: TRBV19; d_call: TRBD1; cdr3_nt: TGTGCCAGTGGCCTCGGACAGGGGTCCTATGGCTACACCTTC; cdr3_aa: CASGLGQGSYGYTF
clone_size: once; j_call: TRBJ1-5; v_call: TRBV19; d_call: .; cdr3_nt: TGTGCCAGTAGTATAGACACAACGACTATTGATCAGCCCCAGCATTTT; cdr3_aa: CASSIDTTTIDQPQHF
clone_size: .; j_call: TRBJ2-2; v_call: TRBV19; d_call: .; cdr3_nt: TGTGCCAGTAGTTCCGGAGTGTGGGAGCTGTTTTTT; cdr3_aa: CASSSGVWELFF
clone_size: once; j_call: TRBJ2-5; v_call: TRBV5-1; d_call: TRBD2; cdr3_nt: TGCGCCAGCAGCTTGGCGGGGGGGCCGGAGACCCAGTACTTC; cdr3_aa: CASSLAGGPETQYF
clone_size: .; j_call: TRBJ2-5; v_call: TRBV7-2; d_call: .; cdr3_nt: TGTGCCAGCAGCTTAGCGCTTTCGACGGCGGAGACCCAGTACTTC; cdr3_aa: CASSLALSTAETQYF
clone_size: .; j_call: TRBJ2-1; v_call: TRBV10-2; d_call: .; cdr3_nt: TGCGCCAGCAGTGAAGGCAGGGTGGTTGGCAATGAGCAGTTCTTC; cdr3_aa: CASSEGRVVGNEQFF
clone_size: .; j_call: TRBJ2-4; v_call: TRBV27; d_call: .; cdr3_nt: TGTGCCAGCAGTTCTTCCCCCCCCAAAACCAAAAACATTCAGTACTTC; cdr3_aa: CASSSSPPKTKNIQYF
clone_size: few; j_call: TRBJ2-3; v_call: TRBV10-3; d_call: TRBD2; cdr3_nt: TGTGCCATCAGTGGTCTAGCGGGAGTTTTGGATACGCAGTATTTT; cdr3_aa: CAISGLAGVLDTQYF
clone_size: .; j_call: TRBJ2-7; v_call: TRBV19; d_call: .; cdr3_nt: TGTGCCAGTAGTATGGGGTCGATGGAGCAGTACTTC; cdr3_aa: CASSMGSMEQYF
clone_size: few; j_call: TRBJ1-5; v_call: TRBV25-1; d_call: TRBD1; cdr3_nt: TGTGCCAGCAGTGATCCGACAGGGCGCCAGCCCCAGCATTTT; cdr3_aa: CASSDPTGRQPQHF
clone_size: .; j_call: TRBJ1-5; v_call: TRBV19; d_call: TRBD1; cdr3_nt: TGTGCCAGTCAACCGGGACAGGGGAATCAGCCCCAGCATTTT; cdr3_aa: CASQPGQGNQPQHF
clone_size: few; j_call: TRBJ1-1; v_call: TRBV10-3; d_call: .; cdr3_nt: TGTGCCATCAGCTATGCCCCAGTGAACACTGAAGCTTTCTTT; cdr3_aa: CAISYAPVNTEAFF
clone_size: .; j_call: TRBJ1-1; v_call: TRBV2; d_call: TRBD1; cdr3_nt: TGTGCCAGCAGGGGTTGGACAGGTAACACTGAAGCTTTCTTT; cdr3_aa: CASRGWTGNTEAFF
clone_size: .; j_call: TRBJ1-1; v_call: TRBV6-6; d_call: .; cdr3_nt: TGTGCCAGCAGAGATGACAGCCTCACTGAAGCTTTCTTT; cdr3_aa: CASRDDSLTEAFF
clone_size: .; j_call: TRBJ2-7; v_call: TRBV5-3; d_call: TRBD2; cdr3_nt: TGTGCCAGCACTGGATTAGCGGGAGCCTACGAGCAGTACTTC; cdr3_aa: CASTGLAGAYEQYF
clone_size: .; j_call: TRBJ1-6; v_call: TRBV5-1; d_call: TRBD1; cdr3_nt: TGCGCCAGCAGCTTTGACAGGGGAGGTTCACCCCTCCACTTT; cdr3_aa: CASSFDRGGSPLHF
clone_size: .; j_call: TRBJ2-7; v_call: TRBV4-2; d_call: TRBD1; cdr3_nt: TGTGCCAGCAGCCAAGTTAGGGGGCCAAGCTACGAGCAGTACTTC; cdr3_aa: CASSQVRGPSYEQYF
clone_size: .; j_call: TRBJ1-1; v_call: TRBV2; d_call: .; cdr3_nt: TGTGCCAGCAGTGAAAACAGGGCAGTTACTGAAGCTTTCTTT; cdr3_aa: CASSENRAVTEAFF
clone_size: .; j_call: TRBJ1-5; v_call: TRBV27; d_call: TRBD1; cdr3_nt: TGTGCCAGCAGTCCTTCAGGGGGTGGTCAGCCCCAGCATTTT; cdr3_aa: CASSPSGGGQPQHF
clone_size: .; j_call: TRBJ2-3; v_call: TRBV29-1; d_call: .; cdr3_nt: TGCAGCGTGGACGGAAACACAGATACGCAGTATTTT; cdr3_aa: CSVDGNTDTQYF
clone_size: .; j_call: TRBJ1-6; v_call: TRBV11-2; d_call: TRBD1; cdr3_nt: TGTGCCAGCAGCAACGATAGAACCAGGGGGGGGTGGAATTCACCCCTCCACTTT; cdr3_aa: CASSNDRTRGGWNSPLHF
clone_size: .; j_call: TRBJ2-7; v_call: TRBV6-4; d_call: TRBD2; cdr3_nt: TGTGCCAGCCCCCGGGGGGGTGAGTACTTC; cdr3_aa: CASPRGGEYF